This is a list of T cell receptor beta chains from one sample in a study of T-cell reconstitution after alpha-beta-depleted transplantation in children. TCRdb reprocessed the PCR reads with MiXCR, giving one entry per CDR3 protein. The sample contains 200,000 to 250,000 distinct CDR3 sequences, more than 10% of which appear only once. Source: PBMCs from the stem cell graft donor, taken from the stem cell graft. The source of these receptors is a human donor who donated a stem cell graft to a child with acute lymphoblastic leukemia. The CDR3 runs from the conserved cysteine through the conserved F or W. Fields, in order: J gene, V gene, clone size, D gene, CDR3 protein, CDR3 DNA. The D gene is left open where the match is weak. Clone size is stated in some rows and not others, as once, few, many or a class when expanded.

j_call: TRBJ1-2; v_call: TRBV12-3/TRBV12-4; clone_size: -; d_call: -; cdr3_aa: CASSLGTAFYGYTF; cdr3_nt: TGTGCCAGCAGTTTAGGGACTGCTTTCTATGGCTACACCTTC
j_call: TRBJ1-6; v_call: TRBV20-1; clone_size: many; d_call: TRBD1; cdr3_aa: CSARVVGTGNSPLHF; cdr3_nt: TGCAGTGCTAGAGTCGTAGGGACAGGGAATTCACCCCTCCACTTT
j_call: TRBJ1-3; v_call: TRBV27; clone_size: many; d_call: -; cdr3_aa: CASSLPLNPEGSNTIYF; cdr3_nt: TGTGCCAGCAGTTTACCGTTAAACCCCGAGGGGTCGAACACCATATATTTT
j_call: TRBJ2-5; v_call: TRBV9; clone_size: many; d_call: -; cdr3_aa: CASSVGHYEEQETQYF; cdr3_nt: TGTGCCAGCAGCGTAGGGCATTATGAGGAACAAGAGACCCAGTACTTC
j_call: TRBJ2-7; v_call: TRBV12-3/TRBV12-4; clone_size: many; d_call: TRBD1; cdr3_aa: CASSFRGNEQYF; cdr3_nt: TGTGCCAGCAGTTTCAGGGGGAACGAGCAGTACTTC
j_call: TRBJ2-7; v_call: TRBV6-2/TRBV6-3; clone_size: many; d_call: -; cdr3_aa: CASSYSLYEQYF; cdr3_nt: TGTGCCAGCAGTTATTCCCTCTACGAGCAGTACTTC
j_call: TRBJ2-5; v_call: TRBV30; clone_size: few; d_call: -; cdr3_aa: CAWSEGTGPETQYF; cdr3_nt: TGTGCCTGGAGTGAGGGAACAGGCCCGGAGACCCAGTACTTC
j_call: TRBJ2-3; v_call: TRBV20-1; clone_size: many; d_call: -; cdr3_aa: CSARDLGVDTQYF; cdr3_nt: TGCAGTGCTAGAGATCTGGGAGTGGATACGCAGTATTTT
j_call: TRBJ2-5; v_call: TRBV6-2/TRBV6-3; clone_size: many; d_call: -; cdr3_aa: CASSYYNVGVVETQYF; cdr3_nt: TGTGCCAGCAGTTATTATAATGTAGGGGTGGTGGAGACCCAGTACTTC
j_call: TRBJ2-1; v_call: TRBV29-1; clone_size: many; d_call: -; cdr3_aa: CVTAQSYNEQFF; cdr3_nt: TGCGTAACGGCGCAGAGCTACAATGAGCAGTTCTTC
j_call: TRBJ1-1; v_call: TRBV12-3/TRBV12-4; clone_size: -; d_call: -; cdr3_aa: CASSLRHTNTEAFF; cdr3_nt: TGTGCCAGCAGTTTACGCCACACCAACACTGAAGCTTTCTTT
j_call: TRBJ1-2; v_call: TRBV6-5; clone_size: many; d_call: -; cdr3_aa: CASTYRGGQRHGYTF; cdr3_nt: TGTGCCAGCACATACCGTGGAGGACAGCGGCATGGCTACACCTTC
j_call: TRBJ1-5; v_call: TRBV27; clone_size: many; d_call: -; cdr3_aa: CASSNHSNQPQHF; cdr3_nt: TGTGCCAGCAGTAACCATAGCAATCAGCCCCAGCATTTT
j_call: TRBJ2-2; v_call: TRBV11-2; clone_size: few; d_call: -; cdr3_aa: CASSLVGYSVRGNTGELFF; cdr3_nt: TGTGCCAGCAGCTTAGTTGGTTACTCGGTTAGAGGGAACACCGGGGAGCTGTTTTTT
j_call: TRBJ2-1; v_call: TRBV29-1; clone_size: many; d_call: -; cdr3_aa: CSVPSDSYNEQFF; cdr3_nt: TGCAGCGTGCCCTCTGACTCCTACAATGAGCAGTTCTTC
j_call: TRBJ2-7; v_call: TRBV5-6; clone_size: many; d_call: -; cdr3_aa: CASSFEPSSYEQYF; cdr3_nt: TGTGCCAGCAGCTTTGAGCCGAGCTCCTACGAGCAGTACTTC
j_call: TRBJ2-1; v_call: TRBV20-1; clone_size: many; d_call: -; cdr3_aa: CSARDRERREQFF; cdr3_nt: TGCAGTGCTAGAGATCGGGAGCGACGTGAGCAGTTCTTC
j_call: TRBJ2-1; v_call: TRBV24-1; clone_size: many; d_call: TRBD2; cdr3_aa: CATGGTSGIGNEQFF; cdr3_nt: TGTGCCACCGGGGGAACTAGCGGGATCGGTAATGAGCAGTTCTTC
j_call: TRBJ2-1; v_call: TRBV5-5; clone_size: -; d_call: -; cdr3_aa: CASSLKGHSSYNEQFF; cdr3_nt: TGTGCCAGCAGCTTGAAGGGCCATAGCTCCTACAATGAGCAGTTCTTC
j_call: TRBJ1-5; v_call: TRBV7-2; clone_size: many; d_call: -; cdr3_aa: CASSSDRRTKQPQHF; cdr3_nt: TGTGCCAGCAGCTCCGATCGAAGAACCAAACAGCCCCAGCATTTT